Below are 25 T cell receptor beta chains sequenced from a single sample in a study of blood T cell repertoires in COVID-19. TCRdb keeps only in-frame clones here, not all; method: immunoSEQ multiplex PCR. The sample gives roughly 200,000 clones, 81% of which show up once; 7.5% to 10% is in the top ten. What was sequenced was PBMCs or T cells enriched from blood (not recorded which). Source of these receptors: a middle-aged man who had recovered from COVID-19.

The CDR3 DNA sequence: TGTGCCAGTAGTATCTGGCCCGACAATGAGCAGTTCTTC. As protein: CASSIWPDNEQFF. The chain recombines TRBV19 with TRBJ2-1; no definite D call. The germline gives CDR1 LNHDA, CDR2 SQIVND (reference sequence). Between the trimmed V and J ends, which lost 3 bases and 5 bases, there was a span of 8 bases. The CDR3 covers 13 residues.

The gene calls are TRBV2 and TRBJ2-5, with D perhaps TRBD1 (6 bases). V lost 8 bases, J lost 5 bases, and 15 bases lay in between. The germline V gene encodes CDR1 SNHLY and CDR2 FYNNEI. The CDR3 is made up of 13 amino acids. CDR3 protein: CASFEGVGETQYF. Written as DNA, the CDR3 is TGTGCCAGCTTTGAGGGGGTCGGGGAGACCCAGTACTTC.

The CDR3 loop reads CASSQVMRWNNEQFF. Here the CDR3 DNA reads TGTGCCAGCAGCCAAGTAATGAGGTGGAACAATGAGCAGTTCTTC. This chain links TRBV3-1 (or the pseudogene TRBV3-2) with TRBJ2-1; D is uncertain. The germline gives CDR1 LGHDT, CDR2 YNNKEL (reference sequence). The length of the CDR3 is 15 residues. V was trimmed by 1 base and J by 5 bases, leaving 12 bases between them.

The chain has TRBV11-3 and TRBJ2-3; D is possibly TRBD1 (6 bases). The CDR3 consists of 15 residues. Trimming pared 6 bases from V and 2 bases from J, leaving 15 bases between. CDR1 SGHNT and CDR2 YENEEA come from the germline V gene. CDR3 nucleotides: TGTGCCAGCAGTTTGAACAGGGCCGCCACAGATACGCAGTATTTT. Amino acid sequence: CASSLNRAATDTQYF. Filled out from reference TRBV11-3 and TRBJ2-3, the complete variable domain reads EAGVVQSPRYKIIEKKQPVAFWCNPISGHNTLYWYLQNLGQGPELLIRYENEEAVDDSQLPKDRFSAERLKGVDSTLKIQPAELGDSAVYLCASSLNRAATDTQYFGPGTRLTVL.

CDR3 coding DNA: TGCGCCAGCAGCTTGGCGTCGGAGGGGACCGGGGAGCTGTTTTTT. It is translated as CASSLASEGTGELFF. The chain combines TRBV5-1 with TRBJ2-2; possible D gene TRBD2, 6 bases. V was pared by 0 bases and J by 5 bases, with 11 bases between. The CDR3 runs 15 residues. From germline, CDR1 is SGHRS and CDR2 YFSETQ.

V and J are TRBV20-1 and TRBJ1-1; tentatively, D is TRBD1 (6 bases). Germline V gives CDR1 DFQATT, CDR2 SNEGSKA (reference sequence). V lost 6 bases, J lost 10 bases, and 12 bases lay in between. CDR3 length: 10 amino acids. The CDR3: CSAKDRLAFF. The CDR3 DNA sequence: TGCAGTGCGAAAGACAGGTTAGCTTTCTTT.

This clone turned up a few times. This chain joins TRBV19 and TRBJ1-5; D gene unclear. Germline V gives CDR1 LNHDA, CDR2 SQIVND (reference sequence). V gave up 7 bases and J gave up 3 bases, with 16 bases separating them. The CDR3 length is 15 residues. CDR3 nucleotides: TGTGCCAGTACCCTACTCCTTCAGGTCAATCAGCCCCAGCATTTT. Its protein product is CASTLLLQVNQPQHF.

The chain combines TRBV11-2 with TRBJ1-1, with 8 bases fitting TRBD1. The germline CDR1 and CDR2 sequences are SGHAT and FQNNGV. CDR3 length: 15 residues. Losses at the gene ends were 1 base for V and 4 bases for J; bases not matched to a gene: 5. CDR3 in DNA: TGTGCCAGCAGCTTAGCAGGGGGCCGGCCCACTGAAGCTTTCTTT. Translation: CASSLAGGRPTEAFF.

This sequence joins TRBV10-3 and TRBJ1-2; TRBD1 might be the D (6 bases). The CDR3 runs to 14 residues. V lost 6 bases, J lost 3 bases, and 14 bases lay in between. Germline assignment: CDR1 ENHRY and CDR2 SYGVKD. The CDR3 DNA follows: TGTGCCATCAGAACAGGGAATCTCGACTATGGCTACACCTTC. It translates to CAIRTGNLDYGYTF.

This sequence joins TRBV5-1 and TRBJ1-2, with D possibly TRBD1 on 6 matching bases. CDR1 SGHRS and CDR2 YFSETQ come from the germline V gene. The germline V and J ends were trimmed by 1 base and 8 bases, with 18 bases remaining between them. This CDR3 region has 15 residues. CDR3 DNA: TGCGCCAGCAGCTTGAACCCGGGGGGCGGTTTGGGCTACACCTTC. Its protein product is CASSLNPGGGLGYTF.

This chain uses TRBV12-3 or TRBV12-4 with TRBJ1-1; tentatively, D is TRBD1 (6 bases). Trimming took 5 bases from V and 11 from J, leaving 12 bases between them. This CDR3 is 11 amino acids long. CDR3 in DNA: TGTGCCAGCAGTCGGGGGCGGGAGGCTTTCTTT. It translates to CASSRGREAFF.

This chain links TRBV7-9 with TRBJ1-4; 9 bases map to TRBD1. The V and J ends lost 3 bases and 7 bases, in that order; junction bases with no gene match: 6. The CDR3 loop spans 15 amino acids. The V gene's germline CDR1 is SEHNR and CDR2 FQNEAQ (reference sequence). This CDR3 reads CASSFSQGASEKLFF. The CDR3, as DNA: TGTGCCAGCAGCTTCTCACAGGGGGCAAGTGAAAAACTGTTTTTT.

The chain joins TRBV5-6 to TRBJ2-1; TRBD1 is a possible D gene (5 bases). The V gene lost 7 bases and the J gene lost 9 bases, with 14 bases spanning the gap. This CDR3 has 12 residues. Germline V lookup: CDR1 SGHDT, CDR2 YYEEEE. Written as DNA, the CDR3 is TGTGCCAGCGGGCAGGGTAGTGGTGAGCAGTTCTTC. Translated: CASGQGSGEQFF.

CDR3 sequence (DNA): TGTGCCAGCAGCTATCTTCGGGATGGGAGAACCTTCCAAGAGACCCAGTACTTC. Amino acids: CASSYLRDGRTFQETQYF. The rearrangement uses TRBV7-9 and TRBJ2-5; the D gene is possibly TRBD2 (5 bases). The CDR3 is 18 residues long. V lost 4 bases to trimming and J lost 1 base, with 22 bases between them. From germline, CDR1 is SEHNR and CDR2 FQNEAQ (reference sequence).

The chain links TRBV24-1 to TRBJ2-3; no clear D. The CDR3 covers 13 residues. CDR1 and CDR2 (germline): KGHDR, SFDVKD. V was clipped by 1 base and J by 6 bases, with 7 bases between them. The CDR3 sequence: CATSDLETDTQYF. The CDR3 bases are TGTGCCACCAGTGATTTAGAAACTGATACGCAGTATTTT.

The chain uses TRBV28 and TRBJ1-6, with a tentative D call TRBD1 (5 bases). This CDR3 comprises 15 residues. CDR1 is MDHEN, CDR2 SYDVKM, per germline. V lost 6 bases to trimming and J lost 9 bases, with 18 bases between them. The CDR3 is CASRPLGREASPLHF. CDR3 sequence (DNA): TGTGCCAGCAGACCCCTGGGCAGGGAGGCTTCACCCCTCCACTTT.

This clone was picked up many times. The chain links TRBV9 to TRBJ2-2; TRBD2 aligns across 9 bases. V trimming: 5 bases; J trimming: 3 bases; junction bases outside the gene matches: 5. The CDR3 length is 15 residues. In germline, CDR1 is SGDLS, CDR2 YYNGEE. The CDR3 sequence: CASRRGGADTGELFF. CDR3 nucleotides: TGTGCCAGCAGACGCGGGGGGGCAGACACCGGGGAGCTGTTTTTT.

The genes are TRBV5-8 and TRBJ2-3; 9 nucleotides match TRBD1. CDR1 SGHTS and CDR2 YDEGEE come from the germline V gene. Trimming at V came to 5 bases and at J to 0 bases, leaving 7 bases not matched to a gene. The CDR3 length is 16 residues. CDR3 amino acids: CASRRGQGRSTDTQYF. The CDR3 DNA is TGTGCCAGCAGGAGGGGACAGGGTCGAAGCACAGATACGCAGTATTTT. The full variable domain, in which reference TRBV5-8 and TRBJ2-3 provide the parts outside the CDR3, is EAGVTQSPTHLIKTRGQQATLRCSPISGHTSVYWYQQALGLGLQFLLWYDEGEERNRGNFPPRFSGRQFPNYSSELNVNALELEDSALYLCASRRGQGRSTDTQYFGPGTRLTVL.

The CDR3 DNA reads as TGTGCCAGCTCACCATGGCAGGGGGAGATCGAGAATTACCGATCCGGTAATTCACCCCTCCACTTT. It yields the protein CASSPWQGEIENYRSGNSPLHF. The J gene is TRBJ1-6, the V gene TRBV18; 7 nucleotides align to TRBD1. CDR1 is KGHSH, CDR2 LQKENI, per germline. V trimming: 2 bases; J trimming: 6 bases; junction bases outside the gene matches: 25. The CDR3 has 22 amino acids.

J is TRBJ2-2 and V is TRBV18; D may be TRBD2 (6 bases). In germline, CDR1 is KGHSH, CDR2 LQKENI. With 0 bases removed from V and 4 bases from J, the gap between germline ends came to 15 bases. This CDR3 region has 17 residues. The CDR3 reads CASSPPRRGEGTGELFF. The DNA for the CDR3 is TGTGCCAGCTCACCACCGAGGAGGGGAGAAGGCACCGGGGAGCTGTTTTTT.

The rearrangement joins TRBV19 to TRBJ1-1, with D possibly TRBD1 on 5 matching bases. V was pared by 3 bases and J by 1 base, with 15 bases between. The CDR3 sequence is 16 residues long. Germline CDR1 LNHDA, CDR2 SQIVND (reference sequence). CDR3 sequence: CASSIPGRARNTEAFF. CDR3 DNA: TGTGCCAGTAGTATCCCCGGCAGGGCTAGGAACACTGAAGCTTTCTTT. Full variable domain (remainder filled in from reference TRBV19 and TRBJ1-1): DGGITQSPKYLFRKEGQNVTLSCEQNLNHDAMYWYRQDPGQGLRLIYYSQIVNDFQKGDIAEGYSVSREKKESFPLTVTSAQKNPTAFYLCASSIPGRARNTEAFFGQGTRLTVV.

CDR3 loop: CASSLGTGTLGGDTQYF. The CDR3 region has the DNA TGTGCCAGCAGCTTAGGGACAGGGACCCTCGGAGGGGATACGCAGTATTTT. The chain carries TRBV11-2 and TRBJ2-3; 8 bases line up with TRBD1. The CDR3 runs to 17 residues. Germline values: CDR1 SGHAT, CDR2 FQNNGV. J gave up 6 bases and V 1 base, and 12 bases lay outside the gene matches.

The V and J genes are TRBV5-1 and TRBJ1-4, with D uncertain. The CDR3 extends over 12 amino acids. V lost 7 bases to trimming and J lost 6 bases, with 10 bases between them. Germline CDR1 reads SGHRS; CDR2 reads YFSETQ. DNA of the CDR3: TGCGCCAGCTACGGGAAGGATGAAAAACTGTTTTTT. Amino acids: CASYGKDEKLFF.

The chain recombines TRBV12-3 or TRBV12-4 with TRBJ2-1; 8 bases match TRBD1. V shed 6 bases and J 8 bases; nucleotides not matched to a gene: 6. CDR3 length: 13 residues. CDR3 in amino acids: CASRGQGAYEQFF. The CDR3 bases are TGTGCCAGCAGGGGTCAGGGGGCTTATGAGCAGTTCTTC.

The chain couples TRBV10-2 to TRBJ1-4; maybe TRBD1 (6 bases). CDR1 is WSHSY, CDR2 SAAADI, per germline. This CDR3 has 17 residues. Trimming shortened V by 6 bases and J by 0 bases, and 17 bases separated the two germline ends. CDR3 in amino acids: CASRSSRDTATNEKLFF. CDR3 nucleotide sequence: TGCGCCAGCAGAAGCTCGAGGGACACCGCAACTAATGAAAAACTGTTTTTT.